This TCR beta chain was sequenced during a study of T cells in women clearing cervical HPV infection. Study summary: Controls gave blood once infection was undetectable; cases at lesion identification. HLA type stays a possible confounder, typing being limited. Study outcomes and limitations: Timing of associations relative to infection is unclear; T-cell subsets were not isolated. CIN3+ cases had significantly higher TCR richness than controls; evenness did not differ.

With regard to this clone: Its antigen is not identified.

TCRdb's table, derived via immunoSEQ multiplex PCR, lists solely in-frame clones and lacks some. Its table lists around 19,000 clones. Sequenced: blood buffy coat. The receptor was derived from a woman aged 18 to 75 with a cervical HPV16 infection that either progressed to CIN3+ or cleared (not recorded which).

The CDR3 bases that were read are TGTGCCAGCAGCTCCCCCGGGGCGGGGGAGACC. Translated: CASSSPGAGET. The whole CDR3 sequence is CASSSPGAGETQYF. V and J are TRBV7-9 and TRBJ2-5, with a tentative D call TRBD2 (6 bases). The sequenced fragment ends 3 residues before the CDR3 boundary, so the rest is inferred from the germline J gene. Germline loops: CDR1 SEHNR, CDR2 FQNEAQ (reference sequence). The V and J ends lost 4 bases and 5 bases respectively, with 14 bases between them. This CDR3 is built from 14 residues.